What follows are 32 T cell receptor beta chains derived from one specimen sequenced in a study of cytomegalovirus exposure and HLA in healthy donors. Sequenced by immunoSEQ multiplex PCR; TCRdb stores in-frame clones only, minus some. Counted here are about 110,000 clones, roughly 90% occurring once; the ten biggest clones make up 1.4%. The specimen sequenced was PBMCs. These receptors all come from a woman aged 30 to 39 in good health and CMV-seropositive.

The chain recombines TRBV5-1 with TRBJ1-3; D ambiguous. The CDR3 covers 16 residues. V was cut by 2 bases and J by 6 bases, with 18 bases left in between. Per the germline V gene, CDR1 is SGHRS and CDR2 is YFSETQ. The CDR3 reads CASSLLAARDSNTIYF. As DNA, the CDR3 is TGCGCCAGCAGCTTATTGGCAGCTCGAGACTCAAACACCATATATTTT.

This clone appeared a single time. The chain employs TRBV5-1 and TRBJ2-5, with D possibly being TRBD2 (7 bases). Trimming took off 3 bases at V and 5 bases at J, with 17 bases between the two ends. Germline lookup yields CDR1 SGHRS and CDR2 YFSETQ. This CDR3 has 15 residues. The CDR3: CASSSLGGLGETQYF. As DNA, the CDR3 is TGCGCCAGCAGCTCCTTGGGGGGGCTCGGCGAGACCCAGTACTTC. Using reference TRBV5-1 and TRBJ2-5 for the parts outside the CDR3, the full variable domain is KAGVTQTPRYLIKTRGQQVTLSCSPISGHRSVSWYQQTPGQGLQFLFEYFSETQRNKGNFPGRFSGRQFSNSRSEMNVSTLELGDSALYLCASSSLGGLGETQYFGPGTRLLVL.

The genes are TRBV4-2 and TRBJ2-1; 10 nucleotides agree with TRBD2. The junction had 4 bases not matched to a gene; V was cut back by 4 bases and J by 1 base. The CDR3 sequence is 16 residues long. Germline V gives CDR1 LGHNA, CDR2 YNFKEQ. The CDR3 bases are TGTGCCAGCAGCCGGGAGACTAGCGGGTCCTACAATGAGCAGTTCTTC. Protein sequence: CASSRETSGSYNEQFF.

This sequence joins TRBV10-3 and TRBJ1-2; 9 bases are a match to TRBD1. V shed 10 bases, J shed 7 bases, and the junction held 16 bases outside the gene matches. Germline V gene lookup returns CDR1 ENHRY and CDR2 SYGVKD. The CDR3 is 15 amino acids. This chain's CDR3 is CATDATGGAGGGYTF. DNA of the CDR3: TGTGCCACCGACGCCACAGGGGGCGCGGGAGGTGGCTACACCTTC.

The rearrangement uses TRBV7-6 and TRBJ2-3; D gene uncertain. V lost 1 base to trimming and J lost 1 base, with 9 bases between them. Germline loops: CDR1 SGHVS, CDR2 FNYEAQ. This CDR3 region has 15 residues. CDR3: CASSLGMPGTDTQYF. Here the CDR3 DNA reads TGTGCCAGCAGCTTAGGTATGCCAGGCACAGATACGCAGTATTTT.

This clone appeared once. The same CDR3 is also encoded by other DNA sequences in this sample. The chain joins TRBV9 to TRBJ2-7; TRBD2 matches at 7 bases. The V segment lost 3 bases and the J segment 4 bases; nucleotides outside the gene matches: 7. The germline V gene encodes CDR1 SGDLS and CDR2 YYNGEE. This CDR3 contains 14 residues. Here the CDR3 reads CASSEGLGGYEQYF. The CDR3 coding sequence is TGTGCCAGCAGCGAAGGACTAGGTGGGTACGAGCAGTACTTC.

This clone was seen only a few times. The chain couples TRBV9 to TRBJ2-7, with 8 bases identical to TRBD2. The trim removed 3 bases at V and 3 bases at J, leaving 8 bases unmatched. CDR1 and CDR2 (germline): SGDLS, YYNGEE. The CDR3 length is 15 residues. The DNA of the CDR3 is TGTGCCAGCAGCGCTCACGGGGGGGCCGGCTACGAGCAGTACTTC. This translates into CASSAHGGAGYEQYF.

The table lists this clone with a count of one. The V call is TRBV6-5, the J call TRBJ2-1, with D tentatively TRBD2 (5 bases). CDR3 size: 16 residues. Germline V CDR1 and CDR2: MNHEY, SVGAGI. Trimming took 0 bases from V and 1 from J, leaving 10 bases between them. The CDR3 DNA is TGTGCCAGCAGTTACTCTCGGGGTTTTTCCTACAATGAGCAGTTCTTC. This sequence encodes CASSYSRGFSYNEQFF.

The chain couples TRBV10-2 to TRBJ2-2, with a weak D call TRBD1 (6 bases). This CDR3 is 14 amino acids long. The V end lost 7 bases, the J end lost 2 bases, and 11 bases lay between the germline ends. Per germline, CDR1 WSHSY and CDR2 SAAADI. In DNA form, the CDR3 reads TGCGCCAGCATTCACAGGGTCAACACCGGGGAGCTGTTTTTT. The encoded protein is CASIHRVNTGELFF.

The rearrangement joins TRBV10-1 to TRBJ2-1, with TRBD2 as a possible D gene (6 bases). Per germline, CDR1 WNHNN and CDR2 SYGVQD (reference sequence). Trimming stripped 2 bases from V and 3 bases from J, with 8 bases between. The CDR3 runs 14 residues. Written as DNA, the CDR3 is TGCGCCAGCAGTGAGGGACTACTCTACAATGAGCAGTTCTTC. It codes for CASSEGLLYNEQFF.

The CDR3 sequence: CASSPGQATDTQYF. CDR3 DNA: TGTGCCAGCTCACCCGGCCAGGCCACAGATACGCAGTATTTT. The chain employs TRBV18 and TRBJ2-3; no clear D. There are 14 residues in the CDR3. The germline V and J ends were trimmed by 3 bases and 2 bases, with 9 bases remaining between them. Germline V gene sequence: CDR1 KGHSH, CDR2 LQKENI.

Comment on this clone: Germline and junction disagree at one end, which may indicate a read error. The V gene is TRBV6-1, the J gene TRBJ2-7, with TRBD1 identical over 7 bases. Germline CDR1 MNHNS, CDR2 SASEGT. The CDR3 runs to 12 residues. The CDR3 loop reads CASTRDSPRAHF. The CDR3 nucleotides read TGTGCCAGCACTAGGGACAGTCCACGAGCCCACTTC.

The CDR3 nucleotides are TGCGCCAGCAGCCGGGGAGTTCAGGGGGCAAGCTATGGCTACACCTTC. Amino acid sequence: CASSRGVQGASYGYTF. V usage is TRBV5-1 and J usage is TRBJ1-2; 8 positions match TRBD1. Trimming cost V 4 bases and J 4 bases; bases outside gene matches: 12. Germline CDR1 reads SGHRS; CDR2 reads YFSETQ. The CDR3 is 16 amino acids.

The V call is TRBV13, the J call TRBJ2-1; 7 nucleotides match TRBD2. Germline V gene data show CDR1 as PRHDT and CDR2 as FYEKMQ (reference sequence). This CDR3 has 16 residues. V shed 0 bases, J shed 2 bases, and the junction held 4 bases outside the gene matches. As DNA, the CDR3 is TGTGCCAGCAGCTTAGGCCTGAGCGGGACCTACAATGAGCAGTTCTTC. Translating gives CASSLGLSGTYNEQFF.

The J gene is TRBJ2-7, the V gene TRBV2; TRBD1 matches 12 bases. V shed 4 bases and J 6 bases; nucleotides not matched to a gene: 4. In germline, CDR1 is SNHLY, CDR2 FYNNEI. This CDR3 region has 14 residues. The CDR3 sequence is CASSGGTGGFEQYF. Written as DNA, the CDR3 is TGTGCCAGCAGTGGAGGGACAGGGGGCTTCGAGCAGTACTTC.

This clone turned up a few times. The chain recombines TRBV2 with TRBJ2-7, with D uncertain. Germline V gene sequence: CDR1 SNHLY, CDR2 FYNNEI. V shed 3 bases and J shed 3 bases, with 3 bases lying between them. The CDR3 spans 11 residues. The CDR3 DNA sequence: TGTGCCAGCAGTGACATCTACGAGCAGTACTTC. Translated: CASSDIYEQYF.

CDR3 loop: CASSRTGVETQYF. The DNA for the CDR3 is TGTGCCAGCAGTCGGACAGGGGTCGAGACCCAGTACTTC. This sequence joins TRBV2 and TRBJ2-5; 9 nucleotides line up with TRBD1. Germline assignment: CDR1 SNHLY and CDR2 FYNNEI. V was pared by 5 bases and J by 5 bases, with 3 bases of the junction left unmatched. The CDR3 loop spans 13 amino acids.

V gene TRBV7-2 combines with J gene TRBJ2-7; 9 bases fit TRBD2. Trimming removed 5 bases from V and 6 bases from J; junction bases left unmatched: 11. Germline V gene sequence: CDR1 SGHTA, CDR2 FQGNSA. This CDR3 spans 15 amino acids. CDR3 loop: CASSGGASGNSEQYF. The CDR3 nucleotides are TGTGCCAGCAGCGGGGGGGCTAGCGGGAATTCCGAGCAGTACTTC.

The V and J genes are TRBV19 and TRBJ2-7, with 8 bases that match TRBD2. V trimming: 4 bases; J trimming: 0 bases; junction bases outside the gene matches: 5. The CDR3 contains 15 residues. Germline loops: CDR1 LNHDA, CDR2 SQIVND (reference sequence). CDR3 sequence: CASSRHSGNSYEQYF. The CDR3, as DNA: TGTGCCAGTAGTAGACATAGCGGGAACTCCTACGAGCAGTACTTC.

This chain joins TRBV7-2 and TRBJ1-2; TRBD1 matches at 7 bases. V lost 2 bases and J lost 0; bases outside the gene matches: 9. Per germline, CDR1 SGHTA and CDR2 FQGNSA. This CDR3 comprises 17 residues. CDR3 DNA sequence: TGTGCCAGCAGCTTAAGGGACAGACTTTTAGCTAACTATGGCTACACCTTC. Translated, it gives CASSLRDRLLANYGYTF.

V and J are TRBV28 and TRBJ1-5; 9 nucleotides align to TRBD1. The germline CDR1 and CDR2 sequences are MDHEN and SYDVKM. The length of the CDR3 is 17 residues. V lost 4 bases to trimming and J lost 6 bases; unmatched junction nucleotides: 13. The CDR3 DNA reads as TGTGCCAGCAGTTCCGGGACAGGGATAAAGGGTTTTCAGCCCCAGCATTTT. Translation: CASSSGTGIKGFQPQHF.

The chain carries TRBV6-1 and TRBJ2-1; TRBD2 matches at 10 bases. The CDR3 is made up of 18 amino acids. Losses at the gene ends were 1 base for V and 7 bases for J; bases not matched to a gene: 13. Germline CDR1 and CDR2: MNHNS and SASEGT. The CDR3 loop reads CASSEEVFERGGGNEQFF. The DNA for the CDR3 is TGTGCCAGCAGTGAAGAAGTCTTCGAGCGGGGGGGCGGGAATGAGCAGTTCTTC.

The chain recombines TRBV6-5 with TRBJ2-1; 12 nucleotides match TRBD2. This CDR3 spans 15 amino acids. Per the germline V gene, CDR1 is MNHEY and CDR2 is SVGAGI. With V trimmed by 5 bases and J by 6 bases, 5 bases remained unmatched. CDR3 coding DNA: TGTGCCAGCAGTACGGGACTAGCGGGCCCCAATGAGCAGTTCTTC. Translated: CASSTGLAGPNEQFF.

The CDR3 protein is CASSLGTGWGGIQYF. The DNA for the CDR3 is TGTGCCAGCAGCCTCGGGACAGGGTGGGGAGGCATTCAGTACTTC. V usage is TRBV7-2 and J usage is TRBJ2-4; 9 bases line up with TRBD1. The V gene end was trimmed by 5 bases and the J gene end by 9 bases; junction bases not matched to a gene: 11. The CDR3 runs 15 residues. Germline CDR1 and CDR2: SGHTA and FQGNSA.

The V call is TRBV2, the J call TRBJ1-1; a weak D match, TRBD1 (6 bases). Germline V gene sequence: CDR1 SNHLY, CDR2 FYNNEI. The V end was cut by 6 bases, the J end by 6 bases, with 11 bases between. CDR3 size: 12 residues. CDR3 coding DNA: TGTGCCAGCAGGATTTACAGGGCTGAAGCTTTCTTT. Protein product: CASRIYRAEAFF.

CDR3 nucleotides: TGTGCCAGCAGTTTATCGAAGGGGCGCAATGAGCAGTTCTTC. Residues: CASSLSKGRNEQFF. V and J are TRBV27 and TRBJ2-1; D might be TRBD1 (5 bases). The CDR3 totals 14 residues. Trimming took 0 bases from V and 6 from J, leaving 9 bases between them. Germline V gene sequence: CDR1 MNHEY, CDR2 SMNVEV (reference sequence).

V and J are TRBV29-1 and TRBJ2-3, with a weak D call TRBD2 (6 bases). Germline CDR1 and CDR2: SQVTM and ANQGSEA. CDR3 size: 13 residues. V was trimmed by 4 bases and J by 1 base, leaving 9 bases between them. CDR3 amino acids: CSVVLAGTDTQYF. The CDR3 DNA reads TGCAGCGTTGTACTAGCTGGCACAGATACGCAGTATTTT.

This chain joins TRBV19 and TRBJ1-1; TRBD1 aligns across 8 bases. The CDR3 length is 12 residues. The germline V gene encodes CDR1 LNHDA and CDR2 SQIVND (reference sequence). Germline trimming cut 9 bases from V and 4 bases from J; bases unmatched to any gene: 4. The CDR3 reads CASRQGATEAFF. The DNA of the CDR3 is TGTGCCAGCCGTCAGGGGGCCACTGAAGCTTTCTTT.

The V and J genes are TRBV18 and TRBJ1-2; 8 nucleotides align to TRBD1. Trimming cost V 5 bases and J 7 bases; bases outside gene matches: 6. This CDR3 region has 13 residues. The germline gives CDR1 KGHSH, CDR2 LQKENI. The CDR3 DNA reads TGTGCCAGCTCATCGACAGGGGTACGTGGCTACACCTTC. It translates to CASSSTGVRGYTF.

V gene TRBV5-1 combines with J gene TRBJ2-1, with 7 nucleotides matching TRBD1. Trimming at V came to 4 bases and at J to 9 bases, leaving 13 bases not matched to a gene. This CDR3 spans 15 amino acids. The V gene's germline CDR1 is SGHRS and CDR2 YFSETQ. CDR3 bases: TGCGCCAGCAGCGCACAGGGGCCCGACGTCCGTGAGCAGTTCTTC. Translation gives CASSAQGPDVREQFF.

The chain couples TRBV5-1 to TRBJ2-5; perhaps TRBD2 as D (5 bases). This CDR3 has 14 residues. Deletions cut 0 bases from V and 2 bases from J, with 8 bases between. In germline, CDR1 is SGHRS, CDR2 YFSETQ. Written as DNA, the CDR3 is TGCGCCAGCAGCTTGGGACGGACTCAAGAGACCCAGTACTTC. This codes for CASSLGRTQETQYF.

The V call is TRBV7-2, the J call TRBJ2-3, with 7 bases that match TRBD2. This CDR3 is built from 16 residues. With V trimmed by 5 bases and J by 4 bases, 12 bases remained unmatched. Germline V lookup: CDR1 SGHTA, CDR2 FQGNSA. The CDR3 region is CASSSLLGLVADTQYF. The CDR3 DNA sequence: TGTGCCAGCAGCAGTCTCCTCGGACTAGTGGCAGATACGCAGTATTTT.